This T cell receptor (beta chain) was sequenced for a study of shared clonotypes between healthy human individuals. Findings and caveats of the study: The four-donor shared clonotypes exceeded non-shared clonotypes in generation probability, with non-shared ones scoring lower.

Recent acute infections and vaccinations were absent in the healthy HIV-negative adult donors. Some clones are missing from TCRdb's copy, which holds only in-frame ones; the method was immunoSEQ multiplex PCR. The data show about 2.3 million clones, 92% seen once. As concerns this clone: Its antigen is not known.

V lost 3 bases to trimming and J lost 6 bases, with 8 bases between them. Germline CDR1 and CDR2: SGHTA and FQGTGA. This CDR3 has 12 residues. This TCR was recovered from a man between 18 and 35 years old in good health. Some clones in this sample may be carry-over from other donors' samples. Specimen: naive CD4+ T cells from PBMCs. Subset: CD45RA+ positively selected. The chain employs TRBV7-3 and TRBJ1-2; TRBD1 is a possible D gene (5 bases). In DNA form, the CDR3 reads TGTGCCAGCAGCTTGGGGGACCATGGCTACACCTTC. It specifies CASSLGDHGYTF.